The TCR beta chain described here comes from a study of T-cell memory formation after mild COVID-19. Overall study: Among the donors, TCR clusters were largely specific to each donor.

Study-wide results and caveats: Second-wave clones with a day 37 peak had unconfirmed SARS-CoV-2 specificity. Clones that got smaller from day 15 to 85 had even CD4/CD8, while clones growing later tipped toward CD4+.

5'RACE, which relied on constant-segment primers, yielded TCR alpha and TCR beta cDNA libraries carrying sample barcodes and UMIs. In TCRdb, the 5' RACE reads were re-called with MiXCR into one record per CDR3 protein. This sample has 120,000 or so distinct CDR3 sequences, with approximately 15% found just once. This clonotype has just a few counts. Its antigen remains unidentified. The length of the CDR3 is 12 residues. Trimming pared 7 bases from V and 9 bases from J, leaving 13 bases between. The rearrangement links TRBV12-3 or TRBV12-4 to TRBJ1-5; TRBD1 might be the D (5 bases). Input material: PBMCs or a T cell subset sorted from them (not recorded which). This clonotype originated in a man aged 18 to 29 who had mild COVID-19 (a few samples of this study predate the infection). Cell type and time point are not known. The DNA for the CDR3 is TGTGCCAGCACCCCAGGGTTGGGGCCCCAGCATTTT. The encoded protein is CASTPGLGPQHF.